This T cell receptor (beta chain) was recorded in a study of T cell responses to AZD1222 COVID-19 vaccine. Study overall: Investigators merged groups given second doses at roughly 4 or roughly 12 weeks.

Regarding this clone: Antigen unknown.

Whole-study findings and limits: Reports say nearly half of spike-specific TCRs go after unmutated variant regions. Donors were largely white British and mainly female; clonal diversity was possibly underestimated.

Profiled with immunoSEQ multiplex PCR; TCRdb holds only in-frame clones, not every one. Among around 180,000 clones listed, 88% were seen once. This CDR3 contains 15 residues. Germline V CDR1 and CDR2: LGHNA, YNFKEQ. Trimming cost V 1 base and J 2 bases, with 12 bases left between them. The sequence came from an adult in good health. V usage is TRBV4-2 and J usage is TRBJ2-7, with a possible D match to TRBD2 (6 bases). The sequencing here drew on peripheral blood, taken on day 0 of AZD1222 vaccination. In DNA form, the CDR3 reads TGTGCCAGCAGCCAAGGAGCGGGTGTACCCTACGAGCAGTACTTC. As protein: CASSQGAGVPYEQYF.